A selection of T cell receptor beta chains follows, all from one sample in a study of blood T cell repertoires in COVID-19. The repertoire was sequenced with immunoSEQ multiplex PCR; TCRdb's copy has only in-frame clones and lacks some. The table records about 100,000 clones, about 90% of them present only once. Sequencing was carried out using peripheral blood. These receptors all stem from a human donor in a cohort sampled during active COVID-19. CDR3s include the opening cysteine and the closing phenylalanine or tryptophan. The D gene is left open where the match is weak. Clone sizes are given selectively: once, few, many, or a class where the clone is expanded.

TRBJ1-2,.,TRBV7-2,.,TGTGCCAGCAGCTTAACACACACCCAGAACTATGGCTACACCTTC,CASSLTHTQNYGYTF
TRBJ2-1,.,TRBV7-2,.,TGTGCCAGCAGACCGGGTCCAGGGGATGAGCAGTTCTTC,CASRPGPGDEQFF
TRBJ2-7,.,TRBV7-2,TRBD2,TGTGCCAGCAGCCGTATGACTAGCGGGAGTCTTTACGAGCAGTACTTC,CASSRMTSGSLYEQYF
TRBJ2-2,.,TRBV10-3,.,TGTGCCATCAGTGATATATTCAGGGACACTCCCTCGACCGGGGAGCTGTTTTTT,CAISDIFRDTPSTGELFF
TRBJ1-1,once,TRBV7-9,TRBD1,TGTGCCAGCAGCTTAGGTGGACAGGGTGGGACTGAAGCTTTCTTT,CASSLGGQGGTEAFF
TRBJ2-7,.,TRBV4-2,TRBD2,TGTGCCAGCAGCGATAGCGGGACATCGGCCTACGAGCAGTACTTC,CASSDSGTSAYEQYF
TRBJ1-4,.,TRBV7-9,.,TGTGCCAGCAGAGCAACAGCCGTAGATGAAAAACTGTTTTTT,CASRATAVDEKLFF
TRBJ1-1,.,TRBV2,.,TGTGCCAGCAGTCAGGGGACGAACACTGAAGCTTTCTTT,CASSQGTNTEAFF
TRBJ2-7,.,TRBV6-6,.,TGTGCCAGCAGCATAATAGAGACCTACGAGCAGTACTTC,CASSIIETYEQYF
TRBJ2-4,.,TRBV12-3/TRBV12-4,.,TGTGCCAGTCGAGGGCTAGCCAAAAACATTCAGTACTTC,CASRGLAKNIQYF
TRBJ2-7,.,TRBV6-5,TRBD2,TGTGCCAGCAGTTACTCGACTAGCGGGAACTACGAGCAGTACTTC,CASSYSTSGNYEQYF
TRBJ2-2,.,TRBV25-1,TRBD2,TGTGCCAGCAGGGGGATCCGGAGCGGGAGTGGGGACACCGGGGAGCTGTTTTTT,CASRGIRSGSGDTGELFF
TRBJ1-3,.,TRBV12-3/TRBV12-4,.,TGTGCCAGCAGCCCCGGCCAGCGCACCATATATTTT,CASSPGQRTIYF
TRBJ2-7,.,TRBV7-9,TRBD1,TGTGCCAGCAGCATGAGGGGGACAGGGTACAACGAGCAGTACTTC,CASSMRGTGYNEQYF
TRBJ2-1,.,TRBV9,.,TGTGCCAGCAGCCCCCTCCAACCTAGTGGTGAGCAGTTCTTC,CASSPLQPSGEQFF
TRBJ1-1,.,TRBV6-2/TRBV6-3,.,TGTGCCAGCAGTTACTCGGCCTGGTTGTCTGAAGCTTTCTTT,CASSYSAWLSEAFF
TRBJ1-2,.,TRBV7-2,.,TGTGCCAGCAGCAAAGGAGGGGACTCTAACTATGGCTACACCTTC,CASSKGGDSNYGYTF
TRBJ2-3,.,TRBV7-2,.,TGTGCCAGCAGCTTAAAGACTAGTGACACGCAGTATTTT,CASSLKTSDTQYF
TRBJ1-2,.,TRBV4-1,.,TGCGCCAGCAGCCCCGGACAGTTCTATGGCTACACCTTC,CASSPGQFYGYTF
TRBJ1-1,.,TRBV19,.,TGTGCCAGCTTCAGGGGAATCGACACTGAAGCTTTCTTT,CASFRGIDTEAFF
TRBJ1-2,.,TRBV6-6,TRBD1,TGTGCCAGCAGTCCCAGGGGGGATGGCTACACCTTC,CASSPRGDGYTF
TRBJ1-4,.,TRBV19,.,TGTGCCAGTAGTATAGATCTTGGGCAGGCTAATCCGGCTAATGAAAAACTGTTTTTT,CASSIDLGQANPANEKLFF
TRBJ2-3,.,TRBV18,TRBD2,TGTGCCAGCTCACCACCGACGGGGGAGGGCCTTGGGACAGATACGCAGTATTTT,CASSPPTGEGLGTDTQYF
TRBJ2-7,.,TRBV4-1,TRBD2,TGCGCCAGCAGCCAAGTTTCGGGACTAGCGCAAATGGGGTCCTACGAGCAGTACTTC,CASSQVSGLAQMGSYEQYF
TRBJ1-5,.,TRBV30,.,TGTGCCTGGAGTGCCGGGTCCGATCAGCCCCAGCATTTT,CAWSAGSDQPQHF
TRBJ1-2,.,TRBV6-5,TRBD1,TGTGCCAGCAGAAGGGGGCAGGATACGTCGGGCTACACCTTC,CASRRGQDTSGYTF
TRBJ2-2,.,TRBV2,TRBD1,TGTGCCGGAAAGACAGGGTCGGCCGGGGAGCTGTTTTTT,CAGKTGSAGELFF
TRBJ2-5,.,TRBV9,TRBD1,TGTGCCAGCAGCGCGGGACAGATCGAGACCCAGTACTTC,CASSAGQIETQYF
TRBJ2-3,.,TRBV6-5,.,TGTGCCAGCAGTTACGCAGGGCGGCGAGATACGCAGTATTTT,CASSYAGRRDTQYF
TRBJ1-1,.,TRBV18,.,TGTGCCAGCTCACCACTTATGAGGAACCATCTGAACACTGAAGCTTTCTTT,CASSPLMRNHLNTEAFF
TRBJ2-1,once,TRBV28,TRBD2,TGTGCCACCACGTTTCTTAGCGGGAGGGGCAATGAGCAGTTCTTC,CATTFLSGRGNEQFF
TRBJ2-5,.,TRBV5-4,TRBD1,TGTGCCAGCAGCTCCATACCGGACAGGCAAGAGACCCAGTACTTC,CASSSIPDRQETQYF
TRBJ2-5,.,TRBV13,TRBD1,TGTGCCAGCAGCTTACGGACAGGGGGGGAGACCCAGTACTTC,CASSLRTGGETQYF